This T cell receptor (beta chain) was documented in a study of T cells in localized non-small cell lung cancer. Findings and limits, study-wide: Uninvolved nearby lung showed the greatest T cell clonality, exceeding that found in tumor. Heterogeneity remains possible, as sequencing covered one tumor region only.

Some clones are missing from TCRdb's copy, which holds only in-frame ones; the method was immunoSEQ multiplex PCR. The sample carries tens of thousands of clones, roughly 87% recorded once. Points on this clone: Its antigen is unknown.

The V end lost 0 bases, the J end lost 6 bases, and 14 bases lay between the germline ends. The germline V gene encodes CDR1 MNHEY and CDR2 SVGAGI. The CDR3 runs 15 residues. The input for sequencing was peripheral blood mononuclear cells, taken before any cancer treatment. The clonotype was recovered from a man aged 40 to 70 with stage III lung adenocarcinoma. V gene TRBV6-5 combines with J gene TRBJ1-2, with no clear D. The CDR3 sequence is CASSYSDGSGNGYTF. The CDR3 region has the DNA TGTGCCAGCAGTTACTCGGACGGTAGCGGTAATGGCTACACCTTC.